This T cell receptor (beta chain) was retrieved from a study of blood T cell repertoires in COVID-19 (dated by TCRdb to 2020 to 2022). At the level of the whole study: The collaborator samples originated in the United States, Italy and Spain and spanned the acute and convalescent phases of COVID-19. The material from the prospective study consisted of cDNA or gDNA derived from T cells, B-cell-depleted T cells, or PBMCs. The repertoires were released in a freely available public database intended as a resource for research on the immune response to SARS-CoV-2. Subjects who had been exposed to COVID-19, were actively infected with it, or had recovered from it provided the deeply sampled blood TCRbeta repertoires that made up the dataset. Samples came from the ongoing ImmuneRACE study (first 160 participants) plus 1,254 subjects from 6 global collaborators. HLA class I and class II types, where available, came from metadata supplied by the sample provider rather than from assay-based typing. A de-identified subject ID, COVID-19 status, age in years and sex were almost always included in the sample metadata. Summary of the overall study and its limitations: The amount of clinical and demographic metadata varied by source and participant and was provided uncurated.

Another Seattle source contributed samples from volunteer blood donors who had recovered from COVID-19. Collaborating institutions collected whole blood in K2EDTA tubes following their own protocols. For TCRbeta analysis, collaborator samples were shipped as frozen whole blood, as isolated PBMCs, or as DNA extracted from either sample type. As regards this clone: Its antigen target is currently unknown. Per-base qualities were not stored, and no clone one base away is much larger.

The immunoSEQ Assay, a bias-controlled multiplex PCR, was used to amplify TCRbeta CDR3 regions from genomic DNA. In the paper's pipeline: Within the assay, amplification of reference gene primers was used to estimate how many nucleated cells each sample contained. To quantify the absolute abundance of each unique TCRbeta CDR3 rearrangement, sequence reads were collapsed and filtered. For each sample, productive Simpson clonality was calculated as the square root of Simpson's diversity index across productive rearrangements. Drawn from immuneACCESS, this table holds only the in-frame rearrangements with V and J called that TCRdb kept. Clones are partly lost; checked studies trace under half to an unresolved V gene and leave the rest unexplained. V, J and clone size reflect that table, while D and trimming were determined from the DNA. In all, the sample holds 300,000 to 400,000 clones, and 90% to 95% of those were seen once. The top ten constitute 3% to 4% of the sample.

The sample consisted of peripheral blood. The TCR was taken from a woman younger than 30 who had recovered from COVID-19.

The CDR3 loop reads CASSSVAGAAKNIQYF. The sequenced DNA: TGTGCCAGCAGCTCTGTGGCGGGAGCGGCCAAAAACATTCAGTACTTC. The chain uses TRBV7-6 and TRBJ2-4; a stretch of 7 junction bases matches TRBD2. Reading from cysteine to phenylalanine, the CDR3 counts 16 amino acids. Just CDR3 DNA is preserved here, 48 bases in frame from base 1. Reading the germline V gene gives CDR1 SGHVS and CDR2 FNYEAQ. V trim: 4 bases; J trim: 1 base; unmatched bases: 7.